Here is one T cell receptor beta chain with its context. The antigen is unknown. Treatment described: oral pan-JAK inhibitor, 5-10 mg twice daily. Reverse transcribed after extraction, RNA yielded cDNA as the sequencing template. Clones were sequenced by immunoSEQ multiplex PCR, and TCRdb holds only the in-frame ones, with some missing. Among some 210,000 clones, 66% were seen once, and the ten largest hold more than 0.95%. These data come from a study of CD8+ T cells in alopecia areata. In the study overall: Oral tofacitinib (5 to 10 mg twice daily) was administered to treated patients. Treated patients were scored for severity by percent of scalp affected.

The CDR3 length is 14 residues. Trimming took 0 bases from V and 2 from J, leaving 5 bases between them. CDR1 and CDR2 from the germline V gene are MNHEY and SVGAGI. Study results and limitations: Relative to normal scalp, lesional scalp, especially alopecia totalis/universalis, showed higher clonality. One nonresponder makes the tie between baseline CD8+ expansion and response uncertain.

This clonotype originated in a human donor with alopecia areata. This sample comprised CD4+ T cells sorted from blood, obtained between weeks 43 and 45, from a patient treated with tofacitinib. The chain links TRBV6-5 to TRBJ2-4; D remains ambiguous. DNA of the CDR3: TGTGCCAGCAGTTACTCGGGGACCAAAAACATTCAGTACTTC. Translated, it gives CASSYSGTKNIQYF.